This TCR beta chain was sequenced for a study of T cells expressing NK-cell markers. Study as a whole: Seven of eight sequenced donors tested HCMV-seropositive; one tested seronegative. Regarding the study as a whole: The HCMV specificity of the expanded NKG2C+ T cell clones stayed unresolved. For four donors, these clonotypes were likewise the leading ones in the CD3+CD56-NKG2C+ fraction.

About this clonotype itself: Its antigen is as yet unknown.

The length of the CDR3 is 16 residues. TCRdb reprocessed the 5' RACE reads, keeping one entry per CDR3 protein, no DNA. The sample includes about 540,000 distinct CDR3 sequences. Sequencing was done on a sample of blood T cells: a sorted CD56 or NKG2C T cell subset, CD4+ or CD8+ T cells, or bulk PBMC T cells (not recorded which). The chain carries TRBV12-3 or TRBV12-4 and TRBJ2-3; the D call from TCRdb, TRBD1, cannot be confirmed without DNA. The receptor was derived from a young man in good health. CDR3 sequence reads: CASSLEDRPSTDTQYF.